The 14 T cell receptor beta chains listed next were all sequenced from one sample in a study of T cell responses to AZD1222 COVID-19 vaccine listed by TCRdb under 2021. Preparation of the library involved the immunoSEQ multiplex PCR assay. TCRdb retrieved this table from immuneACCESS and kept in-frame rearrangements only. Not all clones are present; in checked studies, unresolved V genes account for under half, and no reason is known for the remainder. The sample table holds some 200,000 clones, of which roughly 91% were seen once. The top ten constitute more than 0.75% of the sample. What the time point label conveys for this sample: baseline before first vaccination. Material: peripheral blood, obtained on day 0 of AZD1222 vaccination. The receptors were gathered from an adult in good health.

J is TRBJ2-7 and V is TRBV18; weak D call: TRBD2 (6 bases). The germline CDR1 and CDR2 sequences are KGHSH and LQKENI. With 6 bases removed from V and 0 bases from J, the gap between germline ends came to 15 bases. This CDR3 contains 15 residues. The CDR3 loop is CASSPAASASYEQYF. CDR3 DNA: TGTGCCAGCTCCCCCGCGGCTAGCGCCTCCTACGAGCAGTACTTC.

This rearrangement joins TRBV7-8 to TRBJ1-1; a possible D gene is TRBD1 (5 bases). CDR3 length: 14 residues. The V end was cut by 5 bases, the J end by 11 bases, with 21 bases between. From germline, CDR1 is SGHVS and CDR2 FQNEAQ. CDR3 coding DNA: TGTGCCAGCAGCCAGGGACCTCCAATCCCAGGGGCTTTCTTT. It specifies CASSQGPPIPGAFF.

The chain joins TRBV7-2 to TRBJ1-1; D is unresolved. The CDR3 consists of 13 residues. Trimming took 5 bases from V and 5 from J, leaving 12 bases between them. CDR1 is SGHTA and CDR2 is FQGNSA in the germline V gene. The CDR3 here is CASSLFEGTEAFF. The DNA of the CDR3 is TGTGCCAGCAGCCTCTTCGAAGGGACTGAAGCTTTCTTT.

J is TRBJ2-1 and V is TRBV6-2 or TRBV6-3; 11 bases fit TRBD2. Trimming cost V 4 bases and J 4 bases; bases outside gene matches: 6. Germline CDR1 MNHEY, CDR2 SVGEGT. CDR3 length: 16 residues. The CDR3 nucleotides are TGTGCCAGCAGTTCCGCTAGCGGGGGGCCTTACAATGAGCAGTTCTTC. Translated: CASSSASGGPYNEQFF.

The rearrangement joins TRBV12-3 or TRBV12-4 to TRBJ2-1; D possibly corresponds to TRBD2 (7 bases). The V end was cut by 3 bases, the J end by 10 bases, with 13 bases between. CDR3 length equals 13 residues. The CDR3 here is CASSFGGGGEQFF. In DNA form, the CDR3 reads TGTGCCAGCAGTTTCGGCGGGGGCGGAGAGCAGTTCTTC.

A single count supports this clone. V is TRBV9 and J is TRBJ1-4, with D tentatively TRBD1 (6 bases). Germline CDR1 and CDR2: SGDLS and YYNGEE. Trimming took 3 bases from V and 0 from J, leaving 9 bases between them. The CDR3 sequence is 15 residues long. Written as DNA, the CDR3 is TGTGCCAGCAGCGCGGGACACTCAACTAATGAAAAACTGTTTTTT. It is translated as CASSAGHSTNEKLFF.

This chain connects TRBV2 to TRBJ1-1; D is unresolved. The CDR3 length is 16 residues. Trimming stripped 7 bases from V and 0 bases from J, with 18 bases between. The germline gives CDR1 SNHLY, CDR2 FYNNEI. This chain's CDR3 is CASTLGGTSMNTEAFF. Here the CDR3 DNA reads TGTGCCAGCACGTTAGGAGGTACAAGCATGAACACTGAAGCTTTCTTT.

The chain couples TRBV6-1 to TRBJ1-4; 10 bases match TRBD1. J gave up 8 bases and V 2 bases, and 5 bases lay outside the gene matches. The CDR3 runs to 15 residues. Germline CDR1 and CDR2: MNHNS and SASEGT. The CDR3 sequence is CASSELTGGYEKLFF. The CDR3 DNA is TGTGCCAGCAGTGAACTGACAGGGGGCTACGAAAAACTGTTTTTT.

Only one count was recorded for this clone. The CDR3 reads CASRLAGRFFYEQYF. CDR3 nucleotide sequence: TGTGCAAGTCGCTTAGCGGGTAGGTTCTTCTACGAGCAGTACTTC. V and J are TRBV12-2 and TRBJ2-7. TRBV12-2 is a pseudogene locus. The CDR3 sequence is 15 residues long.

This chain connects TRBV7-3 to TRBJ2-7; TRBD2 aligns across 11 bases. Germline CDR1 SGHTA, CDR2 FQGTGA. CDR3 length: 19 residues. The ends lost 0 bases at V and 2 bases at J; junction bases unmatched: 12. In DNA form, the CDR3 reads TGTGCCAGCAGCTTAACTGGAATCTTTAGCGGGAGGGTTCCCTACGAGCAGTACTTC. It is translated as CASSLTGIFSGRVPYEQYF. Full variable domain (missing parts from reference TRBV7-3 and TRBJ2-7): GAGVSQTPSNKVTEKGKYVELRCDPISGHTALYWYRQSLGQGPEFLIYFQGTGAADDSGLPNDRFFAVRPEGSVSTLKIQRTERGDSAVYLCASSLTGIFSGRVPYEQYFGPGTRLTVT.

CDR3 amino acids: CASSIALGTSGRSHEQYF. The CDR3 nucleotides are TGTGCCAGTAGTATTGCGTTAGGGACTAGCGGGAGGAGCCACGAGCAGTACTTC. The V and J genes are TRBV19 and TRBJ2-7; 15 nucleotides align to TRBD2. The CDR3 runs to 18 residues. The trim removed 3 bases at V and 5 bases at J, leaving 11 bases unmatched. From germline, CDR1 is LNHDA and CDR2 SQIVND (reference sequence).

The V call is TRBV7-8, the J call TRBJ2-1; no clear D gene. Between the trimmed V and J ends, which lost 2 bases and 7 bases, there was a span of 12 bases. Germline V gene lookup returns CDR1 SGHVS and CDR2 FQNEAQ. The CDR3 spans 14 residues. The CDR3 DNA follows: TGTGCCAGCAGCTTAAAGGTTTGGTCGAATGAGCAGTTCTTC. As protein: CASSLKVWSNEQFF. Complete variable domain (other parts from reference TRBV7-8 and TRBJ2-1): GAGVSQSPRYKVAKRGQDVALRCDPISGHVSLFWYQQALGQGPEFLTYFQNEAQLDKSGLPSDRFFAERPEGSVSTLKIQRTQQEDSAVYLCASSLKVWSNEQFFGPGTRLTVL.

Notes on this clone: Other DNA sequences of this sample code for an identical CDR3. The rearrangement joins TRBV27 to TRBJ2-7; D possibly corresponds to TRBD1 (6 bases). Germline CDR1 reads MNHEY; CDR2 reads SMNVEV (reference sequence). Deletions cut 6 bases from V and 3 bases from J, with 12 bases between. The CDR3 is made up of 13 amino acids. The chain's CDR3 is CASSLTQGYEQYF. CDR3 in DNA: TGTGCCAGCAGCCTTACACAGGGCTACGAGCAGTACTTC.

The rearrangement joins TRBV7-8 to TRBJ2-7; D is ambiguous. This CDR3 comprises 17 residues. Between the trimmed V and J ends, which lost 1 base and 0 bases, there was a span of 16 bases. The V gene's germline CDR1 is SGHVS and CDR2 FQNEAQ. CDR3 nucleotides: TGTGCCAGCAGCTTAGATGATCTGTGGATTAGCTCCTACGAGCAGTACTTC. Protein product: CASSLDDLWISSYEQYF.